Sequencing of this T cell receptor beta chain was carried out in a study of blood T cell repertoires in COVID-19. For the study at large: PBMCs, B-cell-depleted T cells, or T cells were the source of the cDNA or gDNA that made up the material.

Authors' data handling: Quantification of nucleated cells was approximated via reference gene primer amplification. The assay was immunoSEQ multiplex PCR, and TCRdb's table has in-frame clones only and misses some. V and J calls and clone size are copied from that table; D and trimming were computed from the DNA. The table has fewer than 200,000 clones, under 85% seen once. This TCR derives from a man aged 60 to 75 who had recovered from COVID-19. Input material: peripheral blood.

CDR3 sequence reads: CASSRQGEETQYF. CDR3 DNA sequence: TGTGCCAGCAGCCGTCAGGGCGAGGAGACCCAGTACTTC. This rearrangement joins TRBV5-5 to TRBJ2-5; D might be TRBD1 (5 bases). The CDR3 has 13 residues. CDR1 is SGHKS and CDR2 is YYEKEE in the germline V gene (reference sequence). The V end lost 4 bases, the J end lost 5 bases, and 12 bases lay between the germline ends.